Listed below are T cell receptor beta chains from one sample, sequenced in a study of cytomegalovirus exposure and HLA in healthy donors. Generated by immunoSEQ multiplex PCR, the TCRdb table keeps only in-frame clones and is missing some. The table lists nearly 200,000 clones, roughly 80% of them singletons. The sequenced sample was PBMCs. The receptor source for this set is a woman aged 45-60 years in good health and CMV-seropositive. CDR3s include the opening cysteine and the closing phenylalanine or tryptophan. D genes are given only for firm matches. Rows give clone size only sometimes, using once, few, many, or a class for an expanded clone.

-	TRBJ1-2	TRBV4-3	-	CASSQDGGSRFYGYTF	TGCGCCAGCAGCCAAGATGGGGGGTCCCGTTTCTATGGCTACACCTTC
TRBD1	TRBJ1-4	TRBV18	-	CASSRGLAGGTEKLFF	TGTGCCAGCTCACGGGGACTGGCAGGGGGCACTGAAAAACTGTTTTTT
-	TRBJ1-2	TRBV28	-	CASSLPLRQYSNYGYTF	TGTGCCAGCAGTTTACCGCTCCGTCAGTATTCTAACTATGGCTACACCTTC
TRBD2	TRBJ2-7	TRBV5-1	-	CASSFLAGDSYEQYF	TGCGCCAGCAGCTTTCTAGCGGGGGACTCCTACGAGCAGTACTTC
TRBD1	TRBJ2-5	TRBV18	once	CASSPPTTGGAETQYF	TGTGCCAGCTCACCACCGACGACAGGGGGCGCCGAGACCCAGTACTTC
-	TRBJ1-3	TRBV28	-	CASSPGSRAGAGNTIYF	TGTGCCAGCAGCCCCGGGAGTAGGGCGGGAGCCGGAAACACCATATATTTT
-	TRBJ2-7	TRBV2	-	CASSPKGSPQNEQYF	TGTGCCAGCAGTCCCAAAGGTAGCCCCCAGAACGAGCAGTACTTC
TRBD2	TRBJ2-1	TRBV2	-	CAIGGAFNEQFF	TGTGCCATCGGGGGGGCCTTCAATGAGCAGTTCTTC
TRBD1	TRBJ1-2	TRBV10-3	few	CAIRDTPQGDGYTF	TGTGCCATCAGAGACACTCCCCAGGGGGATGGCTACACCTTC
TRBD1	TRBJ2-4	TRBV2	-	CASSSRTGENSQYF	TGTGCCAGCAGTTCCAGGACAGGGGAAAACAGTCAGTACTTC
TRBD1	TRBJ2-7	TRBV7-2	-	CASSRGQGYEQYF	TGTGCCAGCAGCCGCGGACAGGGCTACGAGCAGTACTTC
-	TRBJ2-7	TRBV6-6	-	CASSPTLRGSSYEQYF	TGTGCCAGCAGTCCGACCCTTCGGGGGAGCTCCTACGAGCAGTACTTC
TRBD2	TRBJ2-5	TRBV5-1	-	CASSLGGGDQETQYF	TGCGCCAGCAGCCTGGGGGGGGGTGACCAAGAGACCCAGTACTTC
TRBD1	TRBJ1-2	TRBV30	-	CAWIGHRGIYGYTF	TGTGCCTGGATCGGCCACAGGGGGATCTATGGCTACACCTTC
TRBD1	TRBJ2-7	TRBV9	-	CASSNTGGSEQYF	TGTGCCAGCAGCAATACAGGGGGCAGCGAGCAGTACTTC
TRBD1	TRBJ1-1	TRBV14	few	CASSQGLRDRGRVGTEAFF	TGTGCCAGCAGCCAAGGTCTACGGGACAGGGGGCGTGTGGGGACTGAAGCTTTCTTT
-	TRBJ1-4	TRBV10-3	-	CAISESTGYEKLFF	TGTGCCATCAGTGAGTCGACGGGTTATGAAAAACTGTTTTTT
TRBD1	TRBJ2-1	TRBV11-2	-	CASSLASGGQGTNEQFF	TGTGCCAGCAGCTTAGCCTCGGGGGGACAGGGGACAAATGAGCAGTTCTTC
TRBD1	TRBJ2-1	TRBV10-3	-	CAISERDRAYNEQFF	TGTGCCATCAGTGAAAGGGACAGGGCCTACAATGAGCAGTTCTTC
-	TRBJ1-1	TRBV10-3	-	CAISENGEAFF	TGTGCCATCAGTGAGAACGGTGAAGCTTTCTTT
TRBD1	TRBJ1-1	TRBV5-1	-	CASSLEGGLTEAFF	TGCGCCAGCAGCTTGGAAGGGGGCCTAACTGAAGCTTTCTTT
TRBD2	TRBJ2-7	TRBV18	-	CASSGTSGPYEQYF	TGTGCCAGCTCCGGGACTAGCGGACCCTACGAGCAGTACTTC
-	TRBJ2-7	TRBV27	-	CASSFLNGLRGNEQYF	TGTGCCAGCAGTTTTTTGAATGGGTTACGGGGGAACGAGCAGTACTTC
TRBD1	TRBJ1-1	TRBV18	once	CASSQEQGGRGEAFF	TGTGCCAGCTCCCAAGAACAGGGGGGACGAGGTGAAGCTTTCTTT
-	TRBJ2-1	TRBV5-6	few	CASSWYSDNEQFF	TGTGCCAGCAGCTGGTACAGTGACAATGAGCAGTTCTTC
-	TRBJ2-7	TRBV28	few	CASSPGQTTYEQYF	TGTGCCAGCAGTCCCGGACAGACCACCTACGAGCAGTACTTC
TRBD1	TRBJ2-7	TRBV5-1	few	CASSWNPGQGYEQYF	TGCGCCAGCAGCTGGAACCCCGGACAGGGCTACGAGCAGTACTTC
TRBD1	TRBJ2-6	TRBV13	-	CASSLGRRQGARGANVLTF	TGTGCCAGCAGCTTAGGCCGACGGCAGGGGGCGCGGGGGGCCAACGTCCTGACTTTC
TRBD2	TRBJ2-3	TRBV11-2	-	CASSFQAGGPGDTQYF	TGTGCCAGCAGCTTTCAAGCGGGGGGGCCGGGAGATACGCAGTATTTT
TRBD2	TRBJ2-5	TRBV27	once	CASSSKRGGAQETQYF	TGTGCCAGCAGTTCTAAACGGGGGGGCGCACAAGAGACCCAGTACTTC
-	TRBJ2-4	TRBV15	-	CATSRDRLAKNIQYF	TGTGCCACCAGCAGAGATCGACTAGCCAAAAACATTCAGTACTTC
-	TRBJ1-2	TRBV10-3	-	CAIHREGGSGYTF	TGTGCCATCCATCGGGAAGGGGGTTCTGGCTACACCTTC
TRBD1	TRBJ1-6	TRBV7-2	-	CASSTRGQYNSPLHF	TGTGCCAGCAGCACCCGGGGACAGTATAATTCACCCCTCCACTTT
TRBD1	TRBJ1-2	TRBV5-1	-	CASSPETGGAGYGYTF	TGCGCCAGCAGCCCAGAGACAGGGGGCGCCGGCTATGGCTACACCTTC
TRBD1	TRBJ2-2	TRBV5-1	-	CASSRGRVNTGELFF	TGCGCCAGCTCCAGGGGGCGGGTGAACACCGGGGAGCTGTTTTTT
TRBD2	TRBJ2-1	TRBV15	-	CATSRLTSGGANEQFF	TGTGCCACCAGCAGACTAACTAGCGGGGGGGCTAATGAGCAGTTCTTC
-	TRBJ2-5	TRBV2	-	CASSERLLESRFRETQYF	TGTGCCAGCAGTGAAAGGTTACTCGAAAGCAGGTTTAGGGAGACCCAGTACTTC
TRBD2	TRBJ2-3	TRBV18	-	CASSPTGLGGTDTQYF	TGTGCCAGCTCACCGACGGGACTAGGAGGAACAGATACGCAGTATTTT
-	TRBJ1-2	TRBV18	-	CASSPSEQGLGLYGYTF	TGTGCCAGCTCACCCTCGGAACAGGGCCTCGGGCTCTATGGCTACACCTTC
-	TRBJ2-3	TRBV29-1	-	CSVGRRGKGRTDTQYF	TGCAGCGTGGGAAGACGCGGGAAAGGTCGAACAGATACGCAGTATTTT
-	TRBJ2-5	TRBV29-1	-	CSVSGGSETQYF	TGCAGCGTGTCAGGCGGGTCTGAGACCCAGTACTTC